Presented here are 5 T cell receptor beta chains from one specimen sequenced in a study of OX40 agonist ivuxolimab in advanced cancers. Produced via immunoSEQ multiplex PCR; TCRdb's table is partial and in-frame only. This table holds approximately 20,000 clones, around four fifths found once. Material: CD4+ or CD8+ T cells sorted from blood, obtained in a trial of the OX40 agonist ivuxolimab. Receptors were obtained from an adult with an advanced solid tumor such as melanoma, head and neck, liver or kidney cancer.

V and J are TRBV7-9 and TRBJ2-7; 9 positions match TRBD2. This CDR3 comprises 15 residues. Germline-derived CDR1 and CDR2 are SEHNR and FQNEAQ (reference sequence). After removal of 5 bases from V and 5 bases from J, the junction contained 10 bases not matched to a gene. For the CDR3, the DNA is TGTGCCAGCAGCCCGGGACTAGCATCGTCCAACGAGCAGTACTTC. Protein: CASSPGLASSNEQYF.

The rearrangement links TRBV29-1 to TRBJ2-3; D is perhaps TRBD1 (6 bases). This CDR3 is built from 13 residues. CDR1 and CDR2 from the germline V gene are SQVTM and ANQGSEA. The V gene lost 6 bases and the J gene lost 0 bases, with 10 bases spanning the gap. Here the CDR3 DNA reads TGCAGCGTCCCGGGACAAAGCACAGATACGCAGTATTTT. Its protein is CSVPGQSTDTQYF.

This clone was counted only a few times. This chain connects TRBV18 to TRBJ2-7, with D tentatively TRBD2 (5 bases). The germline CDR1 and CDR2 sequences are KGHSH and LQKENI. This CDR3 spans 13 amino acids. Trimming stripped 4 bases from V and 4 bases from J, with 11 bases between. The CDR3 protein is CASSRRGWYEQYF. In DNA form, the CDR3 reads TGTGCCAGCTCACGCCGGGGTTGGTACGAGCAGTACTTC.

The V gene is TRBV5-4, the J gene TRBJ2-6; TRBD1 or TRBD2 may be the D gene (7 bases each). Trimming shortened V by 2 bases and J by 2 bases, and 17 bases separated the two germline ends. Looked up from germline, CDR1 is SGHNT and CDR2 is YYREEE (reference sequence). The CDR3 consists of 18 residues. CDR3 amino acids: CASSFRTTGRAGANVLTF. In nucleotides, the CDR3 is TGTGCCAGCAGCTTCCGGACGACAGGGAGGGCTGGGGCCAACGTCCTGACTTTC.

The J gene is TRBJ2-7, the V gene TRBV27; D unresolved. Germline V gene sequence: CDR1 MNHEY, CDR2 SMNVEV (reference sequence). Trimming shortened V by 10 bases and J by 2 bases, and 18 bases separated the two germline ends. This CDR3 has 14 residues. The CDR3 loop is CATSPKGGPYEQYF. DNA for the CDR3: TGTGCCACTTCCCCTAAGGGTGGGCCCTACGAGCAGTACTTC.